This TCR beta chain derives from a study of cytomegalovirus exposure and HLA in healthy donors. Germline V gene sequence: CDR1 MNHNS, CDR2 SASEGT. With V trimmed by 4 bases and J by 2 bases, 10 bases remained unmatched. The CDR3 runs 17 residues. Primers: 60 Vbeta forward and 13 Jbeta reverse. Generated by immunoSEQ multiplex PCR, the TCRdb table keeps only in-frame clones and is missing some. The sample consists of around 120,000 clones, over 60% of them appearing once. This clone was recorded only once. Sequencing was performed on PBMCs. This TCR was sampled from a female donor in good health and CMV-seropositive. The rearrangement joins TRBV6-1 to TRBJ1-5; 8 bases align to TRBD1. CDR3 sequence (DNA): TGTGCCAGCAGTGGACAAATGATGACAGGGGGCAATCAGCCCCAGCATTTT. It yields the protein CASSGQMMTGGNQPQHF.